These T cell receptor beta chains were read from a single sample in a study of blood T cell repertoires in COVID-19. Clones were read by immunoSEQ multiplex PCR, and TCRdb kept only the in-frame ones, dropping some. This table has approximately 310,000 clones, about nine tenths appearing once. The sequenced sample was PBMCs or T cells enriched from blood (not recorded which). The receptors were gathered from a man aged 55-75 years who had recovered from COVID-19. Both conserved end residues are part of each CDR3. A D gene is named only where the DNA matches it firmly. Not every row has a clone size; where given, it reads once, few, many or a size class.

. TRBJ2-3 TRBV18 . CASSPRDSGSTDTQYF TGTGCCAGCTCACCACGGGATAGCGGTAGCACAGATACGCAGTATTTT
TRBD2 TRBJ2-1 TRBV5-1 . CASSLDLAGSSYNEQFF TGCGCCAGCAGCTTGGATCTAGCGGGAAGTTCCTACAATGAGCAGTTCTTC
. TRBJ1-2 TRBV7-2 few CASSLVDRGSYGYTF TGTGCCAGCAGCTTAGTCGACCGAGGATCCTATGGCTACACCTTC
. TRBJ1-1 TRBV7-7 . CASSPSEAFF TGTGCTAGCAGCCCTTCGGAAGCTTTCTTT
. TRBJ1-1 TRBV3-1/TRBV3-2 few CASSQVGGVTEAFF TGTGCCAGCAGCCAAGTTGGGGGCGTCACTGAAGCTTTCTTT
. TRBJ2-3 TRBV5-1 . CASSTSPTDTDTQYF TGCGCCAGCAGCACGAGCCCGACAGACACAGATACGCAGTATTTT
TRBD1 TRBJ2-7 TRBV9 . CASSPGTGPHEQYF TGTGCCAGCAGCCCGGGGACAGGGCCCCACGAGCAGTACTTC
. TRBJ2-7 TRBV6-5 . CASSYSANTGNYEQYF TGTGCCAGCAGTTACTCCGCAAACACAGGGAACTACGAGCAGTACTTC
. TRBJ2-3 TRBV29-1 . CSVEVKGLDTQYF TGCAGCGTTGAAGTAAAGGGACTAGATACGCAGTATTTT
. TRBJ1-2 TRBV15 once CATSTYRQSNYGYTF TGTGCCACCAGCACCTACCGACAGTCTAACTATGGCTACACCTTC
TRBD2 TRBJ2-7 TRBV27 . CASSLFTSGSHEQYF TGTGCCAGCAGTTTATTTACTAGCGGGAGCCACGAGCAGTACTTC
. TRBJ1-1 TRBV28 . CASSPGGGYTEAFF TGTGCCAGCAGCCCTGGGGGGGGTTACACTGAAGCTTTCTTT
TRBD2 TRBJ2-7 TRBV6-6 . CASRTSGAYEQYF TGTGCCAGCAGAACTAGCGGGGCTTACGAGCAGTACTTC
. TRBJ2-7 TRBV13 once CASSLAPGYEQYF TGTGCCAGCAGCTTAGCCCCCGGCTACGAGCAGTACTTC
. TRBJ1-2 TRBV6-5 . CASRDTDSSYGYTF TGTGCCAGCAGAGATACGGACAGTTCCTATGGCTACACCTTC
. TRBJ2-3 TRBV10-3 . CAINLKSTGGSDTQYF TGTGCCATCAACCTCAAATCGACAGGCGGTTCAGATACGCAGTATTTT
TRBD2 TRBJ2-1 TRBV24-1 . CATSDQRETNYNEQFF TGTGCCACCAGTGACCAGCGGGAGACGAACTACAATGAGCAGTTCTTC
TRBD2 TRBJ2-7 TRBV9 . CASSVEGGSHYEQYF TGTGCCAGCAGCGTAGAGGGCGGGAGTCACTACGAGCAGTACTTC
TRBD1 TRBJ2-7 TRBV29-1 . CSVAPGQGAGYEQYF TGCAGCGTTGCTCCGGGACAGGGGGCGGGTTACGAGCAGTACTTC
TRBD1 TRBJ2-7 TRBV19 once CASSRAGTASYEQYF TGTGCCAGTAGTAGGGCCGGGACAGCTTCCTACGAGCAGTACTTC
TRBD2 TRBJ2-7 TRBV19 . CASSIVSSGSHEQYF TGTGCCAGTAGTATAGTATCTAGCGGGAGCCACGAGCAGTACTTC
TRBD1 TRBJ1-6 TRBV28 . CASSFGTGRSPLHF TGTGCCAGCAGTTTCGGGACAGGGAGATCACCCCTCCACTTT
TRBD1 TRBJ2-7 TRBV5-1 . CASSRGQGVSYEQYF TGCGCCAGCAGCAGAGGACAGGGGGTTTCCTACGAGCAGTACTTC
. TRBJ1-1 TRBV5-1 . CASSLGRTEYEVTEAFF TGCGCCAGCAGCTTGGGGAGGACAGAATACGAGGTCACTGAAGCTTTCTTT
TRBD1 TRBJ2-3 TRBV7-9 . CASSATGDTQYF TGTGCCAGCAGCGCGACAGGGGATACGCAGTATTTT
TRBD1 TRBJ2-7 TRBV7-2 . CASSLVATGGPHEQYF TGTGCCAGCAGCTTAGTTGCGACAGGGGGCCCGCACGAGCAGTACTTC
TRBD2 TRBJ2-7 TRBV3-1/TRBV3-2 . CASSQDRAGGREQYF TGTGCCAGCAGCCAAGATCGGGCGGGAGGCCGCGAGCAGTACTTC
. TRBJ1-2 TRBV7-9 . CASSLEVVLEGYTF TGTGCCAGCAGCTTAGAAGTCGTCCTCGAGGGATACACCTTC
TRBD1 TRBJ2-7 TRBV27 . CASSLDPPIGTGSYEQYF TGTGCCAGCAGTTTAGACCCCCCGATAGGGACAGGGAGCTACGAGCAGTACTTC
TRBD2 TRBJ2-2 TRBV29-1 . CSGTSGRVTGELFF TGCAGCGGGACTAGCGGGAGGGTCACCGGGGAGCTGTTTTTT
TRBD2 TRBJ2-2 TRBV5-1 . CASSLVSSGSQAGELFF TGCGCCAGCAGCTTGGTGTCTAGCGGGAGTCAGGCCGGGGAGCTGTTTTTT
. TRBJ2-7 TRBV7-3 . CASSLIGANEQYF TGTGCCAGCAGCTTAATAGGGGCGAACGAGCAGTACTTC
. TRBJ1-2 TRBV27 . CASRPNGGIRRGYTF TGTGCCAGCAGGCCAAACGGAGGGATTCGTCGGGGCTACACCTTC
TRBD1 TRBJ1-2 TRBV7-3 few CASSPTGNYGYTF TGTGCCAGCAGCCCGACAGGGAACTATGGCTACACCTTC
TRBD2 TRBJ2-1 TRBV4-3 once CASSQESSGRARWGNEQFF TGCGCCAGCAGCCAAGAATCGAGCGGGAGGGCCCGGTGGGGCAATGAGCAGTTCTTC
TRBD1 TRBJ1-4 TRBV28 . CASSLDRAGEKLFF TGTGCCAGCAGTTTAGACAGGGCGGGGGAAAAACTGTTTTTT
. TRBJ1-1 TRBV19 few CASNQFFGNTEAFF TGTGCCAGTAATCAGTTCTTTGGGAACACTGAAGCTTTCTTT
TRBD2 TRBJ2-1 TRBV4-2 . CASSQDSASGSSYNEQFF TGTGCCAGCAGCCAAGATTCGGCTAGCGGGAGCTCCTACAATGAGCAGTTCTTC
. TRBJ1-1 TRBV18 . CASSPFGGSSNTEAFF TGTGCCAGCTCACCGTTCGGGGGATCGTCGAACACTGAAGCTTTCTTT
. TRBJ1-1 TRBV12-3/TRBV12-4 . CASSLRGHEAFF TGTGCCAGCAGCTTGCGGGGTCATGAAGCTTTCTTT
TRBD2 TRBJ2-7 TRBV3-1/TRBV3-2 . CASSQESREAIWGEQYF TGTGCCAGCAGCCAAGAGTCGCGGGAGGCCATCTGGGGCGAGCAGTACTTC
TRBD1 TRBJ2-1 TRBV24-1 . CATSDPGTGNDEQFF TGTGCCACCAGTGATCCCGGGACAGGGAACGATGAGCAGTTCTTC
TRBD2 TRBJ2-1 TRBV27 once CASSFSQPGLAGVGPYNEQFF TGTGCCAGCAGTTTTTCCCAGCCGGGACTAGCGGGAGTGGGGCCCTACAATGAGCAGTTCTTC
. TRBJ1-4 TRBV7-2 . CASSLNRDEKLFF TGTGCCAGCAGCTTAAATAGAGATGAAAAACTGTTTTTT
TRBD2 TRBJ2-7 TRBV5-4 few CASRSGTSGMSTYEQYF TGTGCCAGCAGGTCCGGGACTAGCGGGATGTCGACCTACGAGCAGTACTTC
. TRBJ2-2 TRBV28 . CATRGPVQVGELFF TGTGCCACCAGGGGTCCGGTCCAGGTCGGGGAGCTGTTTTTT
. TRBJ2-1 TRBV4-2 . CASSRTTHNEQFF TGTGCCAGCAGCCGGACTACGCACAATGAGCAGTTCTTC
TRBD1 TRBJ1-4 TRBV13 . CASSLRDRDYEKLFF TGTGCCAGCAGCTTGAGGGACAGGGATTATGAAAAACTGTTTTTT
TRBD1 TRBJ1-1 TRBV9 . CASSAVDRGRITEAFF TGTGCCAGCAGCGCGGTGGACAGGGGGCGCATCACTGAAGCTTTCTTT